The present T cell receptor (beta chain) was sequenced within a study of STAT5B mutations in CD4+ large granular lymphocyte leukemia (dated by TCRdb to between 2021 and 2024). Regarding the complete study: Among healthy controls, the CDR3 'QG' motif was associated with a particular HLA allele. The study compared the TCRbeta repertoires of patients with CD4+ T-cell large granular lymphocyte leukemia against those of healthy blood donors. Flow cytometry performed on FACSCanto II or FACSVerse showed that the purified fractions had more than 95% purity among lymphocytes. Broad study findings and their caveats: Enrichment of TRBV06-family usage was observed among the top patient clones (8/27) relative to healthy controls (2/35). Main leukemic clonotypes were private to each patient, although roughly 25% of the main leukemic clonotypes were found at low frequency in the non-leukemic repertoires of other patients. Compared with healthy CD4+ repertoires, CD4-sorted patient repertoires appeared more clonal, and this difference remained even after the putative leukemic clones were removed. Data were not HLA-matched; higher clonality in CD4+ versus CD8+ T-LGLL could reflect the relatively small sample size.

Healthy controls were roughly 37 blood donors whose buffy coats came from the Finnish Red Cross blood service. All TCR-sequenced material derived from peripheral blood: patient blood samples and healthy donor buffy coats. Peripheral blood mononuclear cells were isolated by Ficoll-Hypaque gradient centrifugation. For the healthy controls, CD4+ cells were obtained from buffy coats by magnetic purification. Genomic DNA was extracted using the Gentra Puregene Cell and Tissue kit, and a Qubit 2.0 fluorometer was used to quantify it. TCRbeta rearrangements were sequenced from genomic DNA using the immunoSEQ assay at survey resolution. Under the source paper's analysis protocol: In the TCR sequencing data, the lowest productive clonotype frequency that could be detected was 2.59 x 10-5. Analyses included only productive TCRbeta rearrangements, meaning complete and in-frame sequences. Sample clonality was computed as Simpson clonality in the immunoSEQ Analyzer version 3.0. Based on frequency, clones were grouped as very rare, small, medium, large (1-20%) or hyperexpanded (>20%). Generation probabilities were estimated with OLGA 1.2.3, V-gene circos plots were made with VDJtools, specificities were looked up in VDJdb, and CDR3 motifs were identified with GLIPH. As stored in TCRdb, this immuneACCESS dataset retains in-frame rearrangements with V and J assigned. A fraction of the clones does not appear; measured against another copy, unresolved V genes explain less than half of the discrepancy, and the remainder lacks a known reason. For V, J and clone size, that table is used; D and trimming come from the DNA. Recorded for this sample are just under 35,000 clones; 68% of them occurred a single time. The ten largest clonotypes hold about 2% of the sample.

On this clone itself: Which antigen it targets is not known. Base qualities are missing; no much larger clone stands one base away.

CDR1 and CDR2 are read off the germline V gene (reference sequence) as MNHEY and SMNVEV. V sheds 3 bases and J sheds 6 bases, leaving 12 bases between their ends. The CDR3 contains 14 residues, cysteine and phenylalanine counted. The sequence is cut down to CDR3 DNA, 42 bases in frame from base 1. The sequence joins TRBV27 to TRBJ1-5, and possibly TRBD1, on 5 matching bases. The receptor comes from a human donor in good health. Specimen: CD4+ T cells from blood buffy coats. In nucleotide form, the sequence is TGTGCCAGCAGTTTGAATAGGGGCGGTCAGCCCCAGCATTTT. This encodes CASSLNRGGQPQHF.